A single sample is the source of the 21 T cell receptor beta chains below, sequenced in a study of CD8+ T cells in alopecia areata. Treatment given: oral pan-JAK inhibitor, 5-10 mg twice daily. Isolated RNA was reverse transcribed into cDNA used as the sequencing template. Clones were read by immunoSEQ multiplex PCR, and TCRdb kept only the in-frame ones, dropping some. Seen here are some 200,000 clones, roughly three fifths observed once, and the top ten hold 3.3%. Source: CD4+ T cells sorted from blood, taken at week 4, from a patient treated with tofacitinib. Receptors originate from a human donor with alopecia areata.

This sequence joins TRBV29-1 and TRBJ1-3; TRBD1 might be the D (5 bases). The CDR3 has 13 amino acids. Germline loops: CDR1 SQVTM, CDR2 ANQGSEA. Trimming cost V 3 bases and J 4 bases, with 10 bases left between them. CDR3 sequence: CSVEGRMGNTIYF. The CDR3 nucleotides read TGCAGCGTTGAGGGACGAATGGGAAACACCATATATTTT.

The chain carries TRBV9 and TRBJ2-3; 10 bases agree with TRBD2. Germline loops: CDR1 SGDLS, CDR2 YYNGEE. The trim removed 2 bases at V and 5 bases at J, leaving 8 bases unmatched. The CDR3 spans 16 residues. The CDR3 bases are TGTGCCAGCAGCGTGAGCGGGGGGGCGTGGGAAGATACGCAGTATTTT. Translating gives CASSVSGGAWEDTQYF.

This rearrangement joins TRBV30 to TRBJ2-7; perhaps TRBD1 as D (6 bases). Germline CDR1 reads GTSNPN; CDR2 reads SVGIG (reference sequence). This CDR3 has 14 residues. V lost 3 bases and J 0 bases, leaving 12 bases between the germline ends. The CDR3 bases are TGTGCCTGGAGGGGGACACTAACCTCCTACGAGCAGTACTTC. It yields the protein CAWRGTLTSYEQYF.

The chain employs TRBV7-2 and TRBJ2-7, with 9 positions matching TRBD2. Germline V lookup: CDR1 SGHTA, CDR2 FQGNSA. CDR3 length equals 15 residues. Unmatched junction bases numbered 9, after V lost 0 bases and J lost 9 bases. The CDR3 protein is CASSLAGTSGHRQYF. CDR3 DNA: TGTGCCAGCAGCTTAGCCGGAACTAGCGGGCATAGGCAGTACTTC.

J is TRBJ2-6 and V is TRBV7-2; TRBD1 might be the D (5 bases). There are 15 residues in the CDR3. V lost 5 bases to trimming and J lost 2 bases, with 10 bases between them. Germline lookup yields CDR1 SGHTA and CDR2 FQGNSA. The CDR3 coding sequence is TGTGCCAGCAGCCCCAGGGTTACTGGGGCCAACGTCCTGACTTTC. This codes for CASSPRVTGANVLTF.

The CDR3 spells CASSLVQGANEAFF. Written as DNA, the CDR3 is TGCGCCAGCAGCTTGGTACAGGGGGCAAATGAAGCTTTCTTT. This rearrangement joins TRBV5-1 to TRBJ1-1, with TRBD1 matching over 9 bases. The germline gives CDR1 SGHRS, CDR2 YFSETQ. The CDR3 consists of 14 residues. V shed 0 bases and J 7 bases; nucleotides not matched to a gene: 4.

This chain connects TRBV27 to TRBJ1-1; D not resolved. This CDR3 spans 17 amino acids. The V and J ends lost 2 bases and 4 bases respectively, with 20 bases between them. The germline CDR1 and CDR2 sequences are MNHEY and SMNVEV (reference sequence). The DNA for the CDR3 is TGTGCCAGCAGTTTACGGGCCCTACCTCTCGCCTTCACTGAAGCTTTCTTT. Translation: CASSLRALPLAFTEAFF.

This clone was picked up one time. CDR3 in amino acids: CASSVVGHTEAFF. The CDR3, as DNA: TGTGCCAGCAGCGTAGTGGGGCACACTGAAGCTTTCTTT. This chain links TRBV9 with TRBJ1-1, with D possibly TRBD1 on 5 matching bases. The germline CDR1 and CDR2 sequences are SGDLS and YYNGEE. CDR3 size: 13 residues. Trimming removed 0 bases from V and 3 bases from J, with 6 bases in between.

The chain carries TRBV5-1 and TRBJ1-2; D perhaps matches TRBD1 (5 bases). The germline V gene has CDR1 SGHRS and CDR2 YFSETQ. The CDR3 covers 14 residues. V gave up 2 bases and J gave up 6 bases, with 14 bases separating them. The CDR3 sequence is CASSFRGVRDGYTF. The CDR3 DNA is TGCGCCAGCAGCTTTCGGGGGGTCCGAGATGGCTACACCTTC.

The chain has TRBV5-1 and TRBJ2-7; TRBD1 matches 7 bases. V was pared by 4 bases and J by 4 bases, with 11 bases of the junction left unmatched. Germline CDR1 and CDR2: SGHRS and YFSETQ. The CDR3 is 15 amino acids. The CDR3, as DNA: TGCGCCAGCAGCACGATGCGACAGGGAAGGTACGAGCAGTACTTC. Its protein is CASSTMRQGRYEQYF.

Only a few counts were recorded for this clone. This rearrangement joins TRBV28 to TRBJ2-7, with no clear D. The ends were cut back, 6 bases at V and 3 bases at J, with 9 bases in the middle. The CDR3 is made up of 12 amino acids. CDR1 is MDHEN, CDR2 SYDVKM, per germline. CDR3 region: CASRTTHYEQYF. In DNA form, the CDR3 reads TGTGCCAGCAGAACCACGCACTACGAGCAGTACTTC. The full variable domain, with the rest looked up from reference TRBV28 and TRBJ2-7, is DVKVTQSSRYLVKRTGEKVFLECVQDMDHENMFWYRQDPGLGLRLIYFSYDVKMKEKGDIPEGYSVSREKKERFSLILESASTNQTSMYLCASRTTHYEQYFGPGTRLTVT.

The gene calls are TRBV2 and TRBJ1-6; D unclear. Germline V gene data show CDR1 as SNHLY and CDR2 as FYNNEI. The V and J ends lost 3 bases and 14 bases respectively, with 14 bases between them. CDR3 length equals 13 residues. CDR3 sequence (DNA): TGTGCCAGCAGTGAGGATACAAGTCTCACCCTCCACTTT. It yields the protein CASSEDTSLTLHF.

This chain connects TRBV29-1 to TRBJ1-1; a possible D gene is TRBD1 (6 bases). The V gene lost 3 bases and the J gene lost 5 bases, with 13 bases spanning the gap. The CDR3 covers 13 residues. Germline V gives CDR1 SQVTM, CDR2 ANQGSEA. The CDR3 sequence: CSVEWGLRTEAFF. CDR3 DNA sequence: TGCAGCGTTGAGTGGGGGCTACGGACTGAAGCTTTCTTT.

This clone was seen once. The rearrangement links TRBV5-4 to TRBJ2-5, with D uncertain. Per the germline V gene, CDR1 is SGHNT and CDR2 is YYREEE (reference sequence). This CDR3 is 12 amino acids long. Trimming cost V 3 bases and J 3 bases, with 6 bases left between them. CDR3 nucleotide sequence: TGTGCCAGCAGCTCGACTGAAGAGACCCAGTACTTC. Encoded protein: CASSSTEETQYF.

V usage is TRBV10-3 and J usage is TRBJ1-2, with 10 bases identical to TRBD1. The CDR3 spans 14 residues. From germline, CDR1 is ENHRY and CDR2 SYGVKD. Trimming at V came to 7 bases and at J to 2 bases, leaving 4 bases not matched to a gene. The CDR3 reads CAIMGTGENYGYTF. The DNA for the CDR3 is TGTGCCATCATGGGGACAGGGGAAAACTATGGCTACACCTTC.

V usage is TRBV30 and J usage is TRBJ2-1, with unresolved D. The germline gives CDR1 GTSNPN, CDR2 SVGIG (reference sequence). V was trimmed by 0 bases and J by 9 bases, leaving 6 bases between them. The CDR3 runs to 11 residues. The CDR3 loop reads CAWSVRLEQFF. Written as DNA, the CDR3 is TGTGCCTGGAGTGTACGGCTTGAGCAGTTCTTC.

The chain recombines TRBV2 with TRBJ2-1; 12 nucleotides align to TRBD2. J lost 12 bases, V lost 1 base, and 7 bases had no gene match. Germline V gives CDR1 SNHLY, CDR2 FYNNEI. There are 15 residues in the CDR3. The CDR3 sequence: CASSEGLAGGPWQFF. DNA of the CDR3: TGTGCCAGCAGTGAAGGCCTAGCGGGGGGGCCTTGGCAGTTCTTC. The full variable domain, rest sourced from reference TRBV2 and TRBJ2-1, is EPEVTQTPSHQVTQMGQEVILRCVPISNHLYFYWYRQILGQKVEFLVSFYNNEISEKSEIFDDQFSVERPDGSNFTLKIRSTKLEDSAMYFCASSEGLAGGPWQFFGPGTRLTVL.

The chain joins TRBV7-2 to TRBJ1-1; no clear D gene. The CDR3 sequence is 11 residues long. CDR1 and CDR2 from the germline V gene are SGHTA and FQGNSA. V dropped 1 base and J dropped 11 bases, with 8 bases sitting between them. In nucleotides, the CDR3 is TGTGCCAGCAGCTTAGGAGGATCGGCTTTCTTT. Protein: CASSLGGSAFF.

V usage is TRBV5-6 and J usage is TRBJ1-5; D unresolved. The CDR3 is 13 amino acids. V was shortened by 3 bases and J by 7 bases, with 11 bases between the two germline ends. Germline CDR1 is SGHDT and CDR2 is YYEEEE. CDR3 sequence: CASSSRREQPQHF. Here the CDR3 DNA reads TGTGCCAGCAGCTCACGCCGGGAGCAGCCCCAGCATTTT.

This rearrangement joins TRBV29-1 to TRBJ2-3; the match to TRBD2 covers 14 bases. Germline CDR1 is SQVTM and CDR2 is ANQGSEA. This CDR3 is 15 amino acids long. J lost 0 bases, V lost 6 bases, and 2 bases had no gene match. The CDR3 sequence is CSVGLAGASTDTQYF. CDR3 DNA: TGCAGCGTGGGACTAGCGGGGGCTAGCACAGATACGCAGTATTTT.

The CDR3 region is CASSLGGRQFTNIQYF. The DNA of the CDR3 is TGTGCCAGCAGCTTGGGGGGGAGACAGTTTACAAACATTCAGTACTTC. The genes are TRBV5-4 and TRBJ2-4; either TRBD1 or TRBD2 may supply D (5 bases each). The germline V and J ends were trimmed by 0 bases and 6 bases, with 16 bases remaining between them. The germline V gene encodes CDR1 SGHNT and CDR2 YYREEE (reference sequence). The CDR3 contains 16 residues.